This T cell receptor beta chain was captured in a study of response to subunit inactivated influenza vaccine. Findings of the study overall: The study's authors posited that every seasonal influenza vaccination enlists few new T cells.

TCRdb fed the RT-PCR reads into MiXCR, producing one record per CDR3 protein. Counted here are 500,000 to 550,000 distinct CDR3 sequences, around 7.7% occurring once; the ten biggest clones make up around 14%. Of note for this clonotype: Its target is unknown.

Germline V gene sequence: CDR1 DFQATT, CDR2 SNEGSKA (reference sequence). The CDR3 contains 14 residues. V lost 1 base to trimming and J lost 8 bases, with 15 bases between them. This rearrangement joins TRBV20-1 to TRBJ2-1; perhaps D is TRBD1 or TRBD2 (5 bases each). Sequencing was performed on PBMCs from blood, taken around 25 months after vaccination. This sequence originates from a man aged 45 to 70 who received an inactivated influenza vaccine. The CDR3 spells CSARAGPSDDEQFF. In DNA, the CDR3 is TGCAGTGCTAGAGCGGGGCCTTCCGATGATGAGCAGTTCTTC.